This section outlines one T cell receptor (beta chain) sequence together with its context. V shed 4 bases, J shed 1 base, and the junction held 1 base outside the gene matches. There are 14 residues in the CDR3. Germline V gives CDR1 SGHNT, CDR2 YYREEE (reference sequence). Method: immunoSEQ multiplex PCR; TCRdb's copy keeps in-frame clones and lacks some. The top ten clones hold 0.3% to 0.35% of a sample with some 6,000 clones, 95% of them seen once. The data were taken from a study of T cell repertoires in ileal Crohn's disease. The wider study: At surgery, about 38% of patients smoked, with median disease duration 7.9 years. About half of patients got postoperative therapy: under twelve thiopurines, roughly 19 anti-TNF.

The chain is built from TRBV5-4 and TRBJ2-2; 7 bases fit TRBD2. Sequencing was performed on ileal tissue. The receptor comes from an adult with Crohn's disease. The CDR3 protein is CASSPGGNTGELFF. The CDR3 bases are TGTGCCAGCAGCCCGGGGGGGAACACCGGGGAGCTGTTTTTT.